A single sample is the source of the 19 T cell receptor beta chains below, sequenced in a study of shared clonotypes between healthy human individuals (dated by TCRdb to 2020 to 2022). CD8 naive samples were CD45RO-negative cells positively selected for CCR7, giving a CD45RA+CCR7+ population that excluded TemRA cells. Preparation of the library involved the immunoSEQ multiplex PCR assay. In TCRdb, the immuneACCESS table is reduced to in-frame sequences with V and J assigned. These tables do not hold every clone; where another copy was compared, an unresolved V gene accounts for under half, and the others remain unexplained. Here the sample has approximately 2,000,000 clones; around 93% occur a single time. The ten largest clones take up 1.5% to 2% of the sample. The material sequenced was naive CD8+ T cells from PBMCs. Explained via the paper, the cell subset or site label denotes: CD45RA+CCR7+. The receptors come from a man younger than 35 in good health. Some clones in this sample may be carry-over from other donors' samples.

This chain connects TRBV7-3 to TRBJ2-7, with D maybe TRBD2 (5 bases). There are 14 residues in the CDR3. Looked up from germline, CDR1 is SGHTA and CDR2 is FQGTGA. V lost 4 bases, J lost 5 bases, and 15 bases lay in between. Written as DNA, the CDR3 is TGTGCCAGCAGCTCCCGGGGTGGTGGTAACGAGCAGTACTTC. Translating gives CASSSRGGGNEQYF.

This clone has a single count. The same CDR3 can be traced to other DNA sequences in this sample. V gene TRBV27 combines with J gene TRBJ1-4; maybe TRBD1 (5 bases). Germline loops: CDR1 MNHEY, CDR2 SMNVEV (reference sequence). This CDR3 has 15 residues. V lost 0 bases, J lost 7 bases, and 12 bases lay in between. CDR3 nucleotides: TGTGCCAGCAGTTTATCGCGGGGGGTTTTTGAAAAACTGTTTTTT. It encodes CASSLSRGVFEKLFF.

The rearrangement joins TRBV7-9 to TRBJ1-5; maybe TRBD1 (6 bases). V was pared by 1 base and J by 6 bases, with 16 bases between. The CDR3 sequence is 16 residues long. Germline CDR1 SEHNR, CDR2 FQNEAQ (reference sequence). CDR3 bases: TGTGCCAGCAGCTTAGGGCTGGAAGGGGGGGGTCAGCCCCAGCATTTT. Residues: CASSLGLEGGGQPQHF. Full variable domain (remainder filled in from reference TRBV7-9 and TRBJ1-5): DTGVSQNPRHKITKRGQNVTFRCDPISEHNRLYWYRQTLGQGPEFLTYFQNEAQLEKSRLLSDRFSAERPKGSFSTLEIQRTEQGDSAMYLCASSLGLEGGGQPQHFGDGTRLSIL.

This clone showed up just a few times. The CDR3 reads CASSPNRQTEAFF. The CDR3, as DNA: TGTGCCAGCAGCCCCAACAGACAGACTGAAGCTTTCTTT. V usage is TRBV9 and J usage is TRBJ1-1; D is possibly TRBD1 (5 bases). Germline V gives CDR1 SGDLS, CDR2 YYNGEE. V was cut by 4 bases and J by 5 bases, with 12 bases left in between. The length of the CDR3 is 13 residues.

A note on this clone: The identical CDR3 is also encoded by other nucleotide sequences in the sample. The chain links TRBV27 to TRBJ2-7; 9 bases fit TRBD1. CDR1 is MNHEY, CDR2 SMNVEV, per germline (reference sequence). Unmatched junction bases numbered 3, after V lost 4 bases and J lost 2 bases. The CDR3 consists of 14 residues. CDR3 protein: CASSWGTGPYEQYF. The CDR3 DNA reads TGTGCCAGCAGTTGGGGGACAGGGCCCTACGAGCAGTACTTC.

CDR3 amino acids: CASSLSPGGPIDTQYF. The DNA of the CDR3 is TGTGCCAGCAGTTTATCCCCGGGAGGGCCGATAGATACGCAGTATTTT. V usage is TRBV27 and J usage is TRBJ2-3; TRBD2 aligns across 8 bases. V lost 0 bases and J lost 5; bases outside the gene matches: 7. Germline V CDR1 and CDR2: MNHEY, SMNVEV (reference sequence). The CDR3 runs 16 residues.

The V gene is TRBV10-3, the J gene TRBJ2-7, with 10 bases fitting TRBD1. The V segment lost 4 bases and the J segment 7 bases; nucleotides outside the gene matches: 7. Germline V gives CDR1 ENHRY, CDR2 SYGVKD. This CDR3 is built from 14 residues. The CDR3 spells CAISGRQGAGEQYF. The CDR3 region has the DNA TGTGCCATCAGTGGGCGACAGGGGGCTGGGGAGCAGTACTTC.

The rearrangement links TRBV11-1 to TRBJ1-1; D might be TRBD1 (5 bases). The CDR3 runs to 15 residues. Trimming removed 2 bases from V and 1 base from J, with 11 bases in between. From germline, CDR1 is SGHAT and CDR2 FQDESV (reference sequence). The CDR3 region has the DNA TGTGCCAGCAGCTTACGTCTAGGGGCGAACACTGAAGCTTTCTTT. Protein product: CASSLRLGANTEAFF.

The rearrangement joins TRBV6-6 to TRBJ2-5; the D gene is possibly TRBD2 (5 bases). V lost 2 bases and J 1 base, leaving 8 bases between the germline ends. The CDR3 is made up of 14 amino acids. Germline V lookup: CDR1 MNHNY, CDR2 SVGAGI (reference sequence). CDR3 in DNA: TGTGCCAGCAGTTACATCGGGGTCCAAGAGACCCAGTACTTC. It specifies CASSYIGVQETQYF.

The V gene is TRBV11-2, the J gene TRBJ1-1; 10 bases are shared with TRBD1. In germline, CDR1 is SGHAT, CDR2 FQNNGV. This CDR3 spans 15 amino acids. With V trimmed by 2 bases and J by 4 bases, 4 bases remained unmatched. The CDR3 coding sequence is TGTGCCAGCAGCTTATGGGACAGGGGTGGCACTGAAGCTTTCTTT. This codes for CASSLWDRGGTEAFF.

The V gene is TRBV25-1, the J gene TRBJ2-5, with no clear D. Deletions cut 4 bases from V and 0 bases from J, with 9 bases between. This CDR3 region has 14 residues. The germline CDR1 and CDR2 sequences are MGHDK and SYGVNS. CDR3 in amino acids: CASSADTNQETQYF. The CDR3 DNA follows: TGTGCCAGCAGTGCCGACACTAACCAAGAGACCCAGTACTTC. Combining the CDR3 with reference TRBV25-1 and TRBJ2-5 gives the whole variable domain EADIYQTPRYLVIGTGKKITLECSQTMGHDKMYWYQQDPGMELHLIHYSYGVNSTEKGDLSSESTVSRIRTEHFPLTLESARPSHTSQYLCASSADTNQETQYFGPGTRLLVL.

This clone was seen just once. The gene calls are TRBV27 and TRBJ2-1; D is possibly TRBD2 (6 bases). The CDR3 runs to 16 residues. Trimming took off 3 bases at V and 0 bases at J, with 12 bases between the two ends. Germline lookup yields CDR1 MNHEY and CDR2 SMNVEV (reference sequence). CDR3 region: CASSFSRGSSYNEQFF. CDR3 nucleotide sequence: TGTGCCAGCAGTTTCAGCCGGGGGAGCTCCTACAATGAGCAGTTCTTC.

This rearrangement joins TRBV4-1 to TRBJ2-7; no clear D gene. The CDR3 has 15 amino acids. CDR1 is MGHRA and CDR2 is YSYEKL in the germline V gene. V dropped 4 bases and J dropped 0 bases, with 13 bases sitting between them. CDR3: CASSPSAIISYEQYF. The CDR3 bases are TGCGCCAGCAGCCCGAGTGCTATTATCTCCTACGAGCAGTACTTC.

CDR3 protein: CASSSGTAFTDTQYF. The CDR3 DNA follows: TGTGCCAGCAGCTCCGGGACAGCCTTCACAGATACGCAGTATTTT. This sequence joins TRBV7-9 and TRBJ2-3; 7 bases fit TRBD1. This CDR3 comprises 15 residues. V was pared by 4 bases and J by 2 bases, with 6 bases of the junction left unmatched. CDR1 is SEHNR, CDR2 FQNEAQ, per germline (reference sequence).

CDR3 sequence reads: CASSRGKGAWEQYF. CDR3 coding DNA: TGTGCCAGCAGCCGCGGGAAGGGGGCGTGGGAGCAGTACTTC. The chain combines TRBV9 with TRBJ2-7; tentative D call: TRBD1 (7 bases). CDR3 size: 14 residues. Trimming removed 4 bases at V and 7 bases at J, with 18 bases between. Germline V gene data show CDR1 as SGDLS and CDR2 as YYNGEE.

A word on this clone: Different DNA sequences within this sample yield the same CDR3. The rearrangement uses TRBV9 and TRBJ2-5; a weak D match, TRBD2 (5 bases). The length of the CDR3 is 13 residues. Germline V gives CDR1 SGDLS, CDR2 YYNGEE. V gave up 0 bases and J gave up 3 bases, with 6 bases separating them. The chain's CDR3 is CASSVEREETQYF. CDR3 in DNA: TGTGCCAGCAGCGTAGAGAGGGAAGAGACCCAGTACTTC.

The chain combines TRBV27 with TRBJ1-2; 8 bases are a match to TRBD1. CDR3 length: 14 amino acids. Germline V CDR1 and CDR2: MNHEY, SMNVEV (reference sequence). Trimming at V came to 5 bases and at J to 7 bases, leaving 9 bases not matched to a gene. The chain's CDR3 is CASSPTGGWGGYTF. As DNA, the CDR3 is TGTGCCAGCAGTCCCACAGGGGGTTGGGGTGGCTACACCTTC.

The CDR3 reads CASSSERRYEAFF. Written as DNA, the CDR3 is TGTGCCAGCAGCTCCGAAAGGCGATATGAAGCTTTCTTT. The V call is TRBV5-4, the J call TRBJ1-1, with no clear D. The V and J ends lost 3 bases and 7 bases respectively, with 13 bases between them. CDR1 and CDR2 (germline): SGHNT, YYREEE (reference sequence). The CDR3 has 13 amino acids. Complete variable domain (other parts from reference TRBV5-4 and TRBJ1-1): ETGVTQSPTHLIKTRGQQVTLRCSSQSGHNTVSWYQQALGQGPQFIFQYYREEENGRGNFPPRFSGLQFPNYSSELNVNALELDDSALYLCASSSERRYEAFFGQGTRLTVV.

This clone has a handful of counts. This chain uses TRBV6-5 with TRBJ2-7; TRBD1 matches at 8 bases. CDR1 and CDR2 from the germline V gene are MNHEY and SVGAGI. There are 13 residues in the CDR3. The V gene end was trimmed by 2 bases and the J gene end by 5 bases; junction bases not matched to a gene: 2. The CDR3 protein is CASSYRTGNEQYF. CDR3 nucleotide sequence: TGTGCCAGCAGTTACCGGACAGGGAACGAGCAGTACTTC.